The T cell receptor beta chain under discussion was sequenced for a study of blood T cells in healthy people across ages. Study-wide points: Older individuals had lower TCR beta diversity per million T cells (the decline was roughly linear).

Combining a sample-barcoded 5' primer with a J-beta primer mix, a second PCR ran for 7 to 11 cycles. TCRdb passed the 5' RACE reads through MiXCR, listing each CDR3 protein once. The sample records more than 750,000 distinct CDR3 sequences, roughly 29% being singletons. This clonotype came up a few times. Its antigen remains unknown. These data were likewise used in another study, on T cells of mothers and their children. As that report states: Each mother yielded more than 9 million TCR beta CDR3 reads. Each child yielded several million reads.

The source material was blood. The clonotype comes from a woman in her 40s in good health.

The CDR3 loop reads CSATRGQIANYGYTF. The CDR3 DNA follows: TGCAGTGCCACCCGGGGACAAATCGCTAACTATGGCTACACCTTC. V gene TRBV20-1 combines with J gene TRBJ1-2; D may be TRBD1 (6 bases). Germline CDR1 and CDR2: DFQATT and SNEGSKA (reference sequence). V was shortened by 6 bases and J by 0 bases, with 17 bases between the two germline ends. The length of the CDR3 is 15 residues.